This T cell receptor (beta chain) was captured in a study of vaccination and CD4 T cells after COVID-19. This clonotype is termed medium-sized. No antigen is known for it. The treatment was: approximately 9-day PBMC culture with coronavirus spike peptide pools or control peptides (ViraFEST assay). With the Oncomine TCR Beta short-read assay, DNA from cultured CD4+ T cells was sequenced. From CD4+ T cells that had been cultured, genomic DNA was extracted. TCRdb re-derived calls from the PCR reads in MiXCR, one entry per CDR3 protein. The profile covers 3,500 to 5,500 distinct CDR3 sequences, with more than 65% appearing a single time and around 26% taken by the ten largest. The receptor was derived from a human donor who had recovered from COVID-19. Sample: CD4+ T cells from blood, cultured in vitro.

The CDR3 DNA follows: TGTGCCATCAGTGACGGAAGCCGCTCCTACGAGCAGTACTTC. It yields the protein CAISDGSRSYEQYF. This chain uses TRBV10-3 with TRBJ2-7; D is unclear. This CDR3 has 14 amino acids. Germline V CDR1 and CDR2: ENHRY, SYGVKD. V was cut by 3 bases and J by 0 bases, with 9 bases left in between.